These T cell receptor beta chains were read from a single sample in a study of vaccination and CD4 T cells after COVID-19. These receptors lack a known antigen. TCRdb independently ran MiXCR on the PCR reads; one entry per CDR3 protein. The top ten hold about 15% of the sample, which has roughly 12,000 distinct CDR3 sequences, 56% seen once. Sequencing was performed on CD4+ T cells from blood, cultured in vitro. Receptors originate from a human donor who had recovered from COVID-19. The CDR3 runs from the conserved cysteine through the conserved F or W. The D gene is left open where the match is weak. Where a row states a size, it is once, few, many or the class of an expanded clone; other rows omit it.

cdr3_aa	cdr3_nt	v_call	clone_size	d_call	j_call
CASSPDRVDRAFF	TGCGCCAGCAGCCCCGACAGAGTGGATCGGGCTTTCTTT	TRBV5-1	.	.	TRBJ1-1
CASSIRRGSTDTQYF	TGTGCCAGTAGTATTCGTCGGGGGAGCACAGATACGCAGTATTTT	TRBV19	.	.	TRBJ2-3
CSAGGASSYNEQFF	TGCAGTGCGGGCGGGGCAAGCTCCTACAATGAGCAGTTCTTC	TRBV20-1	.	.	TRBJ2-1
CASSLSRFPAYEQYF	TGTGCCAGCAGCTTATCACGGTTCCCGGCCTACGAGCAGTACTTC	TRBV7-2	.	.	TRBJ2-7
CASSLQGKIEEQYF	TGTGCCAGCAGCTTGCAGGGTAAAATCGAGGAGCAGTACTTC	TRBV7-9	.	.	TRBJ2-7
CASTRQGRFEQYF	TGTGCCAGCACACGACAGGGGCGGTTTGAGCAGTACTTC	TRBV5-6	.	TRBD1	TRBJ2-7
CASSPLGGLQPQHF	TGTGCCAGCTCACCATTAGGGGGCCTACAGCCCCAGCATTTT	TRBV18	.	TRBD1	TRBJ1-5
CASSPQGAAPNQPQHF	TGTGCCAGCAGTCCCCAGGGCGCCGCTCCCAATCAGCCCCAGCATTTT	TRBV2	.	.	TRBJ1-5
CASSYPNTAASSTNYNEQFF	TGTGCCAGCAGCTACCCGAACACGGCAGCGTCGTCCACCAACTACAATGAGCAGTTCTTC	TRBV7-8	once	.	TRBJ2-1
CASSLSGGTFYEQYF	TGTGCCAGCAGTTTGTCGGGCGGAACCTTTTACGAGCAGTACTTC	TRBV12-3/TRBV12-4	.	.	TRBJ2-7
CSVDHSMVDRVEQPQHF	TGCAGCGTTGACCACTCAATGGTGGACAGGGTTGAGCAGCCCCAGCATTTT	TRBV29-1	.	TRBD1	TRBJ1-5
CSARVSQETQYF	TGCAGTGCTAGAGTTTCCCAAGAGACCCAGTACTTC	TRBV20-1	.	.	TRBJ2-5
CASSYGGQGTEAFF	TGTGCCAGCAGTTACGGGGGGCAGGGGACTGAAGCTTTCTTT	TRBV6-5	few	.	TRBJ1-1
CASSQYYAGVVQETQYF	TGCGCCAGCAGCCAATATTACGCGGGGGTTGTACAAGAGACCCAGTACTTC	TRBV4-3	few	TRBD2	TRBJ2-5
CASRRDSNQPQHF	TGTGCCAGCCGCCGGGACAGCAATCAGCCCCAGCATTTT	TRBV2	few	.	TRBJ1-5
CASSPLGGSPLHF	TGTGCCAGCAGCCCCTTGGGTGGTTCACCCCTCCACTTT	TRBV7-8	few	.	TRBJ1-6
CSARSRSASTRGQYF	TGCAGTGCTAGAAGCCGTAGTGCTAGTACGAGAGGGCAGTACTTC	TRBV20-1	.	.	TRBJ2-7
CASSWEKLQGTKNIQYF	TGTGCCAGCAGCTGGGAAAAATTACAGGGGACTAAAAACATTCAGTACTTC	TRBV5-8	.	.	TRBJ2-4
CASSFPGQARTFEQFF	TGTGCCAGCAGTTTCCCCGGGCAGGCCCGTACTTTCGAGCAGTTCTTC	TRBV12-3/TRBV12-4	.	.	TRBJ2-1
CAWRGRASGNTIYF	TGTGCCTGGAGGGGTCGGGCCTCTGGAAACACCATATATTTT	TRBV30	.	.	TRBJ1-3
CASSLDPGANVLTF	TGTGCCAGCAGCTTAGATCCTGGGGCCAACGTCCTGACTTTC	TRBV7-2	.	.	TRBJ2-6
CASSQDGRREQYF	TGCGCCAGCAGCCAAGATGGTCGGAGGGAGCAGTACTTC	TRBV4-1	.	.	TRBJ2-7
CASRPSGRRAGELFF	TGTGCCAGCAGGCCTAGCGGGCGCCGAGCCGGGGAGCTGTTTTTT	TRBV6-1	.	TRBD2	TRBJ2-2
CSARVPSGTGPSTNEKLFF	TGCAGTGCTAGAGTTCCTTCCGGGACAGGGCCCTCAACTAATGAAAAACTGTTTTTT	TRBV20-1	.	TRBD1	TRBJ1-4
CAISITGTTEAFF	TGTGCCATCAGTATAACAGGGACCACTGAAGCTTTCTTT	TRBV10-3	.	.	TRBJ1-1
CASSLAAGTATNEKLFF	TGTGCCAGCAGCTTAGCGGCAGGGACAGCAACTAATGAAAAACTGTTTTTT	TRBV7-9	.	TRBD1	TRBJ1-4
CASSSTGLYEQYF	TGTGCCAGCAGTTCTACAGGGCTCTACGAGCAGTACTTC	TRBV7-9	.	.	TRBJ2-7
CASRGAIGGYQPQHF	TGTGCCAGCAGGGGGGCAATTGGGGGGTATCAGCCCCAGCATTTT	TRBV2	once	.	TRBJ1-5
CASSFGQGYGYTF	TGTGCCAGCAGTTTTGGACAGGGGTATGGCTACACCTTC	TRBV28	once	TRBD1	TRBJ1-2
CASSLEWDRGTDTQYF	TGTGCCAGCAGCTTAGAATGGGACAGGGGGACAGATACGCAGTATTTT	TRBV7-6	few	TRBD1	TRBJ2-3
CSASSRTF	TGCAGTGCTAGCTCACGCACCTTC	TRBV20-1	few	.	TRBJ1-2
CSVGDRAGSPLHF	TGCAGCGTTGGGGACAGGGCTGGCTCACCCCTCCACTTT	TRBV29-1	.	TRBD1	TRBJ1-6
CASSYSLAGINIQYF	TGTGCCAGCAGTTACTCCTTAGCAGGGATAAACATTCAGTACTTC	TRBV6-2/TRBV6-3	.	.	TRBJ2-4
CASSFKDRGSYEQYF	TGTGCCAGCAGCTTTAAGGACAGGGGTTCCTACGAGCAGTACTTC	TRBV7-8	few	TRBD1	TRBJ2-7
CASSFRPSQNTDTQYF	TGTGCCAGCAGCTTCAGGCCTAGCCAAAACACAGATACGCAGTATTTT	TRBV7-3	.	.	TRBJ2-3
CSAENGMADTQYF	TGCAGTGCGGAGAATGGAATGGCGGATACGCAGTATTTT	TRBV20-1	few	.	TRBJ2-3
CASSHYGGNTIYF	TGTGCCAGCAGTCATTATGGGGGAAACACCATATATTTT	TRBV12-3/TRBV12-4	.	.	TRBJ1-3
CAWSATGPNTEAFF	TGTGCCTGGAGTGCGACAGGACCGAACACTGAAGCTTTCTTT	TRBV30	few	.	TRBJ1-1
CASSLVSQLPGYTF	TGTGCCAGCAGCTTAGTTTCCCAGTTACCTGGCTACACCTTC	TRBV7-2	.	.	TRBJ1-2
CSAPGGVGEAFF	TGCAGTGCTCCCGGCGGGGTAGGTGAAGCTTTCTTT	TRBV20-1	few	.	TRBJ1-1
CASSFWTSGRARVDTQYF	TGTGCCAGCAGCTTTTGGACTAGCGGGAGGGCGCGAGTGGATACGCAGTATTTT	TRBV7-2	.	TRBD2	TRBJ2-3
CASSYGATYEQYF	TGTGCCAGCAGTTACGGTGCAACCTACGAGCAGTACTTC	TRBV6-5	few	.	TRBJ2-7
CSAPEGVGEKLFF	TGCAGTGCTCCCGAGGGTGTAGGGGAAAAACTGTTTTTT	TRBV20-1	.	.	TRBJ1-4